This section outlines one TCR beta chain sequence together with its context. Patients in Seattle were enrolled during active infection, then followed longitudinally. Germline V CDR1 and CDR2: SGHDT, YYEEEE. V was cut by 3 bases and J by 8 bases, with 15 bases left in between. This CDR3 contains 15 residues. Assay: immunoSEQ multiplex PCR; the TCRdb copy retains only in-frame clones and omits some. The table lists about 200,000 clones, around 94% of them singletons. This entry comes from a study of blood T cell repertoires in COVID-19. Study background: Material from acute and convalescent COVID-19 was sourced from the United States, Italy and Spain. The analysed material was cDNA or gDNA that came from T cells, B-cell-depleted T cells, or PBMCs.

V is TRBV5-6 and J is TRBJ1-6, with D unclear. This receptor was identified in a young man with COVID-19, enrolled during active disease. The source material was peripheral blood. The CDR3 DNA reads TGTGCCAGCAGCTCCTTGCGATCCCTTTATTCACCCCTCCACTTT. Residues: CASSSLRSLYSPLHF.